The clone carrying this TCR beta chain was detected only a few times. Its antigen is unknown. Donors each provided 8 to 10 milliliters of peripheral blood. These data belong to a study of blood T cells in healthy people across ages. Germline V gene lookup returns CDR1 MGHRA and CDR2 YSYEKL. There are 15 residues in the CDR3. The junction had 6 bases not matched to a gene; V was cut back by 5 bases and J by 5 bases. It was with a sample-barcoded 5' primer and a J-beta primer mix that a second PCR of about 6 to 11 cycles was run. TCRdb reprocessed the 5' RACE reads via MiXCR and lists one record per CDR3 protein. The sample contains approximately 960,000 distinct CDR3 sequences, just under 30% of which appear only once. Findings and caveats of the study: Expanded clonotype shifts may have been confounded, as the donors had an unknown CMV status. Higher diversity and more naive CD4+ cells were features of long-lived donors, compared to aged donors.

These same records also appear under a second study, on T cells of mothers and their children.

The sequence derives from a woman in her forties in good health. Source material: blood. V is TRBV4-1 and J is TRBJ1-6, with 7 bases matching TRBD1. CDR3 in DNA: TGCGCCAGCAGCGCTCCCGGGACAGATAATTCACCCCTCCACTTT. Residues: CASSAPGTDNSPLHF.